The sequence of this TCR beta chain was determined in a study of shared clonotypes between healthy human individuals. Libraries were prepared by immunoSEQ multiplex PCR; TCRdb keeps only in-frame clonotypes and omits some of them. The sample yields approximately 2.5 million clones, 93% seen once. General study results and limits: Sampling covered blood only; tissue repertoires likely differ.

On this clone: Its target is not known.

V lost 5 bases and J lost 4, with 10 bases in between. The CDR3 spans 13 residues. Germline V gene lookup returns CDR1 SGHTA and CDR2 FQGTGA. The chain joins TRBV7-3 to TRBJ2-3, with a tentative D call TRBD1 (6 bases). Sequencing was performed on naive CD4+ T cells from PBMCs. This sample's subset: CD45RA+ positively selected. This clonotype was obtained from a man younger than 35 in good health. Some clones in this sample may be carry-over from other donors' samples. The chain's CDR3 is CASSPDRPDTQYF. CDR3 coding DNA: TGTGCCAGCAGCCCCGACAGGCCAGATACGCAGTATTTT.